The TCR beta chain described here comes from a study of T cell responses to AZD1222 COVID-19 vaccine (dated by TCRdb to the early 2020s). About the study as a whole: AZD1222 recipients whose second dose came at about 4 weeks and those whose second dose came at about 12 weeks were combined into one group, since spike-specific TCR depth and breadth did not differ between the two schedules. Trial participants were enrolled by age into 18-55, 56-69 and 70-plus year subgroups, with around 150, 28 and 57 TCR-sequenced participants respectively. A total of over 230 trial participants underwent TCR sequencing, of whom approximately 200 had received two doses of AZD1222 and about 26 had received two doses of the MenACWY control vaccine.

The germline V gene specifies MGHDK as CDR1 and SYGVNS as CDR2. The CDR3 spans 17 residues, from the cysteine through the phenylalanine. CDR3 DNA only is kept here, 51 bases in frame from base 1. Compared with germline, V lacks 5 bases and J lacks 4 bases; bases without a gene match: 15. General study outcomes and caveats: Epitopes outside the regions mutated in the B.1.351 and B.1.1.7 variants were reportedly recognized by nearly half of the unique spike-specific TCRs. The 56-69-year group was small, and its depth increase did not reach significance, likely because of low power. Participants were mostly white British, with more females than males. The authors suggested clonal diversity may have been underestimated. After two AZD1222 doses, spike-specific TCR breadth and depth were significantly higher than at day 0 and than in MenACWY recipients. The vaccine-associated CD4 TCRs covered the entire spike protein, and the dominant responses fell in regions 160-218 and 743-854. Because no day 14 peak-response samples were available, repertoires were characterized only after the peak T cell response. Conclusions about previously exposed vaccinees are limited because only five to seven AZD1222 recipients were SARS-CoV-2 seropositive at baseline.

The CDR3 regions of human TCRbeta chains were analyzed by immunosequencing. The paper's processing steps were these. TCRs in the repertoires were matched against a reference library of SARS-CoV-2-specific TCRs that had been generated with the MIRA antigen-specificity platform. Breadth was defined as the fraction of unique TCRs that were SARS-CoV-2-associated. Depth was defined as the fraction of total T cells that were SARS-CoV-2-associated. Using the MIRA data, every spike-specific TCR was mapped to the spike region that the TCR reacted to and assigned to either a CD4 or a CD8 class. Log10-transformed breadth and depth values were compared by one-way ANOVA with Sidak's multiple comparisons tests. What TCRdb holds here is the immuneACCESS table cut down to in-frame rearrangements. Part of the clones is not present; checked against another copy, under half of the missing clones reflect an unresolved V gene, and the others are unexplained. The V and J calls and clone size are taken from that table; D and trimming were inferred from the DNA. Within this sample are some 120,000 clones, with around 92% of them counted one time only. The ten biggest clones cover about 4.1% of the sample.

According to the study, the label for this sample's time point signals: baseline before first vaccination. Vaccinee samples came from UK trials COV001 and COV002, including a single-blind randomized controlled phase 2/3 trial of AZD1222 (ChAdOx1 nCoV-19) in healthy adults. Trial participant PBMC samples were collected at day 0 and day 28 after the second dose for TCRbeta chain sequencing. Note on this clone: Which antigen it targets is not known. Base-call qualities are not available, and no considerably larger clone is one nucleotide away.

This TCR came from an adult in good health. This chain is built from TRBV25-1 and TRBJ2-5, and 8 junctional nucleotides match TRBD2. Material: peripheral blood, obtained on day 0 of AZD1222 vaccination. The CDR3 corresponds to CASSRAGVESGGETQYF. The DNA reads TGTGCCAGCAGTCGAGCGGGAGTTGAGTCAGGAGGAGAGACCCAGTACTTC.